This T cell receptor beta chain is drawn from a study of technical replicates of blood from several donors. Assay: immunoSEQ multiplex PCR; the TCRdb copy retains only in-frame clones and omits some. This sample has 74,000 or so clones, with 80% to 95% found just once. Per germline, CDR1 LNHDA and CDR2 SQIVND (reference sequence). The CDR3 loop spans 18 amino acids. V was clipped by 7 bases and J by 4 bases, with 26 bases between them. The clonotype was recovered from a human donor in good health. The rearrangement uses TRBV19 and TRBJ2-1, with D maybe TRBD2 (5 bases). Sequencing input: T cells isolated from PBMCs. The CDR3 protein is CASNTVTRYLSAYNEQFF. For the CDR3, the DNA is TGTGCCAGTAATACCGTTACCCGCTACCTTAGCGCATACAATGAGCAGTTCTTC.